One and the same sample provided the 20 T cell receptor beta chains below, sequenced in a study of OX40 agonist ivuxolimab in advanced cancers. TCRdb's table, derived via immunoSEQ multiplex PCR, lists solely in-frame clones and lacks some. In the table there are 50,000 to 85,000 clones, about 85% of which are singletons. Sequenced material: CD4+ or CD8+ T cells sorted from blood, taken in a trial of the OX40 agonist ivuxolimab. The source of these receptors is an adult with an advanced solid tumor such as melanoma, head and neck, liver or kidney cancer.

The genes are TRBV6-5 and TRBJ2-7, with D tentatively TRBD1 (6 bases). V lost 6 bases to trimming and J lost 6 bases, with 18 bases between them. The length of the CDR3 is 14 residues. Looked up from germline, CDR1 is MNHEY and CDR2 is SVGAGI. DNA for the CDR3: TGTGCCAGCAGGCAGGCCGCAGGGGCCAGCGAGCAGTACTTC. Its translation is CASRQAAGASEQYF.

The CDR3 nucleotides read TGTGCCATCAGTAGGGGGTCCTCTGGAAACACCATATATTTT. It specifies CAISRGSSGNTIYF. The rearrangement links TRBV10-3 to TRBJ1-3; TRBD1 is a possible D gene (6 bases). Germline V gene sequence: CDR1 ENHRY, CDR2 SYGVKD. Trimming took 5 bases from V and 0 from J, leaving 8 bases between them. This CDR3 comprises 14 residues.

V and J are TRBV5-5 and TRBJ1-1, with D maybe TRBD1 (6 bases). Germline CDR1 reads SGHKS; CDR2 reads YYEKEE (reference sequence). Trimming took 2 bases from V and 2 from J, leaving 19 bases between them. There are 17 residues in the CDR3. CDR3 in amino acids: CASSFLVGGPYNTEAFF. CDR3 coding DNA: TGTGCCAGCAGCTTCCTAGTAGGGGGGCCCTACAACACTGAAGCTTTCTTT.

The chain links TRBV20-1 to TRBJ2-1; D unclear. The germline CDR1 and CDR2 sequences are DFQATT and SNEGSKA (reference sequence). The CDR3 is 11 amino acids. The V end was cut by 7 bases, the J end by 11 bases, with 15 bases between. The CDR3 coding sequence is TGCAGTGGATTATATCCGCCGCAGCAGTTCTTC. Encoded protein: CSGLYPPQQFF.

The chain is built from TRBV28 and TRBJ2-1; tentatively, D is TRBD2 (5 bases). The V end lost 8 bases, the J end lost 2 bases, and 16 bases lay between the germline ends. The CDR3 has 15 amino acids. CDR1 MDHEN and CDR2 SYDVKM come from the germline V gene. CDR3 in amino acids: CASHTSTRPYNEQFF. The CDR3 DNA reads as TGTGCCAGCCATACCTCTACTAGACCCTACAATGAGCAGTTCTTC.

For the CDR3, the DNA is TGTGCCAGCAGCTTAGAACGACAAGAGACCCAGTACTTC. The encoded protein is CASSLERQETQYF. The rearrangement joins TRBV7-3 to TRBJ2-5; D remains ambiguous. V was pared by 2 bases and J by 2 bases, with 6 bases between. Germline CDR1 SGHTA, CDR2 FQGTGA. The CDR3 contains 13 residues.

V gene TRBV19 combines with J gene TRBJ1-1, with 9 bases identical to TRBD1. The trim removed 7 bases at V and 2 bases at J, leaving 11 bases unmatched. The CDR3 is 16 amino acids. Germline V gene sequence: CDR1 LNHDA, CDR2 SQIVND (reference sequence). The CDR3 region has the DNA TGTGCCAGTAAGGAACCCGGGGGACAGGGAAACACTGAAGCTTTCTTT. Its protein is CASKEPGGQGNTEAFF. Using reference TRBV19 and TRBJ1-1 for the parts outside the CDR3, the full variable domain is DGGITQSPKYLFRKEGQNVTLSCEQNLNHDAMYWYRQDPGQGLRLIYYSQIVNDFQKGDIAEGYSVSREKKESFPLTVTSAQKNPTAFYLCASKEPGGQGNTEAFFGQGTRLTVV.

The gene calls are TRBV30 and TRBJ1-6; D is perhaps TRBD1 (5 bases). V was trimmed by 0 bases and J by 10 bases, leaving 10 bases between them. CDR3 length: 13 amino acids. Germline V gives CDR1 GTSNPN, CDR2 SVGIG (reference sequence). The CDR3 DNA reads as TGTGCCTGGAGTGTACCAGGGAACTCACCCCTCCACTTT. It yields the protein CAWSVPGNSPLHF.

The J gene is TRBJ1-5, the V gene TRBV27, with unresolved D. V lost 3 bases and J 1 base, leaving 7 bases between the germline ends. This CDR3 is 14 amino acids long. The germline gives CDR1 MNHEY, CDR2 SMNVEV (reference sequence). The CDR3 bases are TGTGCCAGCAGTTTCTCTGAGAGCAATCAGCCCCAGCATTTT. Translation: CASSFSESNQPQHF.

This clone was seen a handful of times. The V gene is TRBV15, the J gene TRBJ2-7, with TRBD1 identical over 9 bases. The germline gives CDR1 LNHNV, CDR2 YYDKDF (reference sequence). Trimming removed 2 bases from V and 3 bases from J; junction bases left unmatched: 8. CDR3 length equals 16 residues. In DNA, the CDR3 is TGTGCCACCAGCAGAATGGGACAGGGAGGATTCTACGAGCAGTACTTC. Residues: CATSRMGQGGFYEQYF. The variable domain in full, completed from reference TRBV15 and TRBJ2-7, reads DAMVIQNPRYQVTQFGKPVTLSCSQTLNHNVMYWYQQKSSQAPKLLFHYYDKDFNNEADTPDNFQSRRPNTSFCFLDIRSPGLGDTAMYLCATSRMGQGGFYEQYFGPGTRLTVT.

This clone was recorded once. The chain employs TRBV7-8 and TRBJ2-1; D unclear. Germline CDR1 is SGHVS and CDR2 is FQNEAQ. The CDR3 consists of 12 residues. Trimming removed 1 base at V and 6 bases at J, with 4 bases between. The CDR3 is CASSLDFNEQFF. CDR3 nucleotides: TGTGCCAGCAGCTTAGACTTCAATGAGCAGTTCTTC.

This clone was counted between two and nine times. The chain has TRBV7-7 and TRBJ2-5; tentatively, D is TRBD2 (6 bases). Trimming stripped 1 base from V and 2 bases from J, with 14 bases between. The length of the CDR3 is 16 residues. CDR1 and CDR2 (germline): SSHAT, FNYEAQ (reference sequence). The CDR3 region has the DNA TGTGCCAGCAGCTTAGGGAATGGGGCGGGACAAGAGACCCAGTACTTC. Protein product: CASSLGNGAGQETQYF.

The V gene is TRBV19, the J gene TRBJ2-2; 7 bases are a match to TRBD2. Germline V gene sequence: CDR1 LNHDA, CDR2 SQIVND (reference sequence). The ends lost 6 bases at V and 0 bases at J; junction bases unmatched: 7. The CDR3 covers 16 residues. CDR3 protein: CASSLPGGTNTGELFF. The CDR3 nucleotides read TGTGCCAGTAGCCTACCGGGAGGCACGAACACCGGGGAGCTGTTTTTT.

This clone was observed a few times. The gene calls are TRBV6-1 and TRBJ2-1; 10 bases map to TRBD1. This CDR3 is 12 amino acids long. Germline-derived CDR1 and CDR2 are MNHNS and SASEGT. J gave up 7 bases and V 6 bases, and 0 bases lay outside the gene matches. CDR3: CASRDRGNEQFF. CDR3 bases: TGTGCCAGCAGGGACAGGGGGAATGAGCAGTTCTTC.

This chain uses TRBV6-6 with TRBJ1-2, with 9 bases that match TRBD1. CDR1 and CDR2 from the germline V gene are MNHNY and SVGAGI (reference sequence). The CDR3 totals 16 residues. Trimming cost V 5 bases and J 1 base; bases outside gene matches: 8. The CDR3, as DNA: TGTGCCAGCAGTCGGGACAGGGTTTTAGTTAACTATGGCTACACCTTC. This codes for CASSRDRVLVNYGYTF.

This chain joins TRBV2 and TRBJ2-5; possibly TRBD2 for D (6 bases). The germline gives CDR1 SNHLY, CDR2 FYNNEI. The CDR3 runs 11 residues. The ends were cut back, 8 bases at V and 5 bases at J, with 9 bases in the middle. Here the CDR3 DNA reads TGTGCCAGCCAAGCGGGCGAGACCCAGTACTTC. It encodes CASQAGETQYF.

V usage is TRBV5-1 and J usage is TRBJ1-1; 9 bases are shared with TRBD1. Losses at the gene ends were 3 bases for V and 5 bases for J; bases not matched to a gene: 5. The germline V gene encodes CDR1 SGHRS and CDR2 YFSETQ. The CDR3 totals 14 residues. CDR3 amino acids: CASSSTGGITEAFF. The DNA for the CDR3 is TGCGCCAGCAGCTCAACAGGGGGCATAACTGAAGCTTTCTTT.

The V and J genes are TRBV4-1 and TRBJ2-2; no definite D call. Trimming pared 4 bases from V and 0 bases from J, leaving 9 bases between. The germline gives CDR1 MGHRA, CDR2 YSYEKL. The CDR3 contains 15 residues. CDR3 DNA sequence: TGCGCCAGCAGCCCGCTGACCTCGAACACCGGGGAGCTGTTTTTT. Translated, it gives CASSPLTSNTGELFF.

The rearrangement uses TRBV5-4 and TRBJ2-1; 7 nucleotides align to TRBD2. CDR1 and CDR2 (germline): SGHNT, YYREEE (reference sequence). V shed 4 bases, J shed 8 bases, and the junction held 9 bases outside the gene matches. There are 14 residues in the CDR3. CDR3 in amino acids: CASSTTTSNHEQFF. CDR3 bases: TGTGCCAGCAGCACCACGACTAGCAACCATGAGCAGTTCTTC. Filled out from reference TRBV5-4 and TRBJ2-1, the complete variable domain reads ETGVTQSPTHLIKTRGQQVTLRCSSQSGHNTVSWYQQALGQGPQFIFQYYREEENGRGNFPPRFSGLQFPNYSSELNVNALELDDSALYLCASSTTTSNHEQFFGPGTRLTVL.

In DNA form, the CDR3 reads TGCGCCAGCAGTGAGTCGAGGGGAGCGGGAGTTGAGCAGTTCTTC. Its protein is CASSESRGAGVEQFF. J is TRBJ2-1 and V is TRBV10-1, with 8 bases lining up with TRBD2. Germline values: CDR1 WNHNN, CDR2 SYGVQD (reference sequence). Trimming took 0 bases from V and 9 from J; bases not matched to a gene: 7. CDR3 length equals 15 residues.